The clone carrying this T cell receptor (beta chain) was seen a handful of times. Building of the TCR beta libraries involved iRepertoire HTBI primers and Arm-PCR of CDR3 regions. TCRdb reprocessed the multiplex PCR reads with MiXCR, giving one entry per CDR3 protein. The sample consists of roughly 500,000 distinct CDR3 sequences, approximately 13% of them appearing once. Germline lookup yields CDR1 PRHDT and CDR2 FYEKMQ (reference sequence). CDR3 length equals 15 residues. Trimming pared 0 bases from V and 4 bases from J, leaving 10 bases between. This specimen comes from a study of regulatory T cells in long-lasting Graves disease. The time point was: newly diagnosed GD, antithyroid drugs for less than 3 months. The TCR library was made from RNA extracted from PBMCs. This sample was shared with a second study, whose subject was T cells in Graves' hyperthyroidism and ophthalmopathy.

The sample was peripheral blood mononuclear cells (PBMCs), taken at new diagnosis, from a patient treated with antithyroid drugs. V usage is TRBV13 and J usage is TRBJ1-3; unclear D gene. This clonotype originated in a man in his thirties or forties with Graves disease. CDR3 amino acids: CASSLGDRAGNTIYF. DNA for the CDR3: TGTGCCAGCAGCTTAGGAGATAGGGCCGGAAACACCATATATTTT.